The T cell receptor (beta chain) described here comes from a study of blood T cell repertoires in COVID-19. Study context: The United States, Italy and Spain supplied acute and convalescent COVID-19 samples.

In the 2 weeks before study entry, exposed participants met a COVID-19 case, which was PCR-confirmed or clinician-diagnosed. Authors' analysis steps: How many nucleated cells were present was estimated from reference gene primer amplification. TCRdb keeps only in-frame clones here, not all; method: immunoSEQ multiplex PCR. For V, J and clone size, that table is used; D and trimming come from the DNA. There are 280,000 or so clones in the sample; nearly 90% occur only once, and under 3.5% lies in the top ten. The sample taken for sequencing was PBMCs or T cells enriched from blood (not recorded which). This TCR was sampled from a woman between 45 and 65 years old who had been exposed to COVID-19.

CDR3 coding DNA: TGTGCCAGCAGTTTTCTAAGACAGGAGAAACAAGAAGCTTTCTTT. It encodes CASSFLRQEKQEAFF. The genes are TRBV6-5 and TRBJ1-1; D is possibly TRBD1 (6 bases). Trimming took off 4 bases at V and 8 bases at J, with 20 bases between the two ends. Germline assignment: CDR1 MNHEY and CDR2 SVGAGI. CDR3 size: 15 residues.